These 7 T cell receptor beta chains were sequenced from one sample in a study of OX40 agonist ivuxolimab in advanced cancers. Sequenced by immunoSEQ multiplex PCR; TCRdb stores in-frame clones only, minus some. The repertoire holds about 76,000 clones, with roughly 89% as singletons. The sample here was CD4+ or CD8+ T cells sorted from blood, taken in a trial of the OX40 agonist ivuxolimab. The receptors were gathered from an adult with an advanced solid tumor such as melanoma, head and neck, liver or kidney cancer.

The gene calls are TRBV10-1 and TRBJ1-1, with 9 bases that match TRBD1. Losses at the gene ends were 4 bases for V and 4 bases for J; bases not matched to a gene: 4. Germline loops: CDR1 WNHNN, CDR2 SYGVQD (reference sequence). This CDR3 contains 14 residues. The CDR3 protein is CASSVGQGSTEAFF. In DNA form, the CDR3 reads TGCGCCAGCAGTGTGGGACAGGGTTCCACTGAAGCTTTCTTT.

This chain connects TRBV5-8 to TRBJ2-3; D gene ambiguous. V shed 4 bases and J shed 1 base, with 13 bases lying between them. The CDR3 is 15 residues long. The germline V gene encodes CDR1 SGHTS and CDR2 YDEGEE. The CDR3 loop reads CASSNLGWGTDTQYF. The DNA of the CDR3 is TGTGCCAGCAGCAATCTCGGGTGGGGCACAGATACGCAGTATTTT.

The chain uses TRBV2 and TRBJ1-2, with 9 bases that match TRBD1. This CDR3 is 15 amino acids long. Trimming removed 4 bases from V and 7 bases from J; junction bases left unmatched: 10. Germline V lookup: CDR1 SNHLY, CDR2 FYNNEI. The CDR3 protein is CASSGVTGGIAGYTF. CDR3 DNA: TGTGCCAGCAGTGGAGTAACAGGGGGCATCGCTGGCTACACCTTC.

The chain recombines TRBV5-4 with TRBJ2-7, with 10 nucleotides matching TRBD1. Looked up from germline, CDR1 is SGHNT and CDR2 is YYREEE (reference sequence). J lost 6 bases, V lost 5 bases, and 5 bases had no gene match. This CDR3 comprises 13 residues. CDR3 DNA sequence: TGTGCCAGCAGTGCCGGGACAGGGGTCGAGCAGTACTTC. It translates to CASSAGTGVEQYF.

V and J are TRBV9 and TRBJ2-1, with 12 bases fitting TRBD2. The CDR3 sequence is 15 residues long. Germline assignment: CDR1 SGDLS and CDR2 YYNGEE. V was clipped by 4 bases and J by 8 bases; unmatched bases: 7. The CDR3 sequence is CASSRGLAGIDEQFF. The CDR3 DNA follows: TGTGCCAGCAGCCGTGGACTAGCGGGGATAGATGAGCAGTTCTTC.

V is TRBV13 and J is TRBJ1-1, with TRBD1 matching 7 bases. Germline V gene data show CDR1 as PRHDT and CDR2 as FYEKMQ (reference sequence). The CDR3 contains 12 residues. Germline trimming cut 5 bases from V and 8 bases from J; bases unmatched to any gene: 5. The CDR3 here is CASSDRDREAFF. The DNA for the CDR3 is TGTGCCAGCAGCGACCGGGACAGAGAAGCTTTCTTT.

DNA of the CDR3: TGTGCCAGCAGCCGGGCGGGGGGAGCGGGGCCAACCTACGAGCAGTACGTC. Amino acids: CASSRAGGAGPTYEQYV. The chain carries TRBV5-4 and TRBJ2-7, with TRBD2 identical over 8 bases. Trimming removed 4 bases from V and 2 bases from J; junction bases left unmatched: 14. CDR1 is SGHNT, CDR2 YYREEE, per germline (reference sequence). This CDR3 is built from 17 residues.